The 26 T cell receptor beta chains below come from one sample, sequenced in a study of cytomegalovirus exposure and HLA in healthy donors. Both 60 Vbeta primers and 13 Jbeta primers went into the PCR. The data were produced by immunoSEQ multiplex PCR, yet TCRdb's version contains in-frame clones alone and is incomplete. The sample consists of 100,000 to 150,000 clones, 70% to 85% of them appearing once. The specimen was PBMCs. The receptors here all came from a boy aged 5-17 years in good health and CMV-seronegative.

The CDR3 sequence is CATKDRGGDTQYF. CDR3 nucleotide sequence: TGTGCCACGAAGGACAGGGGGGGAGATACGCAGTATTTT. The genes are TRBV2 and TRBJ2-3; 10 bases map to TRBD1. CDR1 is SNHLY, CDR2 FYNNEI, per germline. The CDR3 has 13 amino acids. V lost 10 bases and J lost 5; bases outside the gene matches: 6.

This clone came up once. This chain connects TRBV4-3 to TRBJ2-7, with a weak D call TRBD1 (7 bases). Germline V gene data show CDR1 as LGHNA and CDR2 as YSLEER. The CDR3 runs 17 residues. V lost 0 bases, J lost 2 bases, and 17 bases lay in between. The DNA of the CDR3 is TGCGCCAGCAGCCAAGACACAAGCGGAGGGGGCACCTACGAGCAGTACTTC. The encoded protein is CASSQDTSGGGTYEQYF.

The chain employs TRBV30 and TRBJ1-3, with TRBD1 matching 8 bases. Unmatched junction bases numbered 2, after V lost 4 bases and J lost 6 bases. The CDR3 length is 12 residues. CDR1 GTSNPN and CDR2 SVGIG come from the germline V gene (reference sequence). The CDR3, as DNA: TGTGCCTGGAACCAGGGGGCAAACACCATATATTTT. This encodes CAWNQGANTIYF.

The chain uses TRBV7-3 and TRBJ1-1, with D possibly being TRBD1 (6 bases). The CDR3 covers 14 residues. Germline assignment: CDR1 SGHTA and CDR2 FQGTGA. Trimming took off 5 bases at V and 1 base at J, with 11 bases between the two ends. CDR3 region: CASSPQGWNTEAFF. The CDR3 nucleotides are TGTGCCAGCAGCCCCCAGGGGTGGAACACTGAAGCTTTCTTT.

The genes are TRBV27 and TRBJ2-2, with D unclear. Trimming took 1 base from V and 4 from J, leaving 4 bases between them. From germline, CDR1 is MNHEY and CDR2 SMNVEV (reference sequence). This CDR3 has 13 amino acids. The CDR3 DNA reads TGTGCCAGCAGTTTATGGCCCACCGGGGAGCTGTTTTTT. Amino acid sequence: CASSLWPTGELFF.

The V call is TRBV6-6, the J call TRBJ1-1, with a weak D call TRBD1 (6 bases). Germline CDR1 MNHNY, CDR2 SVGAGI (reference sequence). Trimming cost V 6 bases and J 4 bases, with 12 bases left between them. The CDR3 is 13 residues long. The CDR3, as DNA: TGTGCCAGCAGCAACAGGGAAGGCACTGAAGCTTTCTTT. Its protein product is CASSNREGTEAFF.

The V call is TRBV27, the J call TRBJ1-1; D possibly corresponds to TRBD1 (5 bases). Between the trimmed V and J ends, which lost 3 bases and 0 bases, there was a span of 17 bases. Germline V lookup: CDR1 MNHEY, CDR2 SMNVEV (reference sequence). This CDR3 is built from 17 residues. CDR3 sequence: CASSFLTREGLNTEAFF. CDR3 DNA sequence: TGTGCCAGCAGTTTCCTAACTCGGGAGGGGCTGAACACTGAAGCTTTCTTT.

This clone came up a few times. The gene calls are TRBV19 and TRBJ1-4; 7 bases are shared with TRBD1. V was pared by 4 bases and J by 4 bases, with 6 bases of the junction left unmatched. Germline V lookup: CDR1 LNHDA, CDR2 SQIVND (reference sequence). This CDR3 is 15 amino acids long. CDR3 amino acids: CASSTGQALNEKLFF. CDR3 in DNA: TGTGCCAGTAGTACCGGACAGGCCCTTAATGAAAAACTGTTTTTT.

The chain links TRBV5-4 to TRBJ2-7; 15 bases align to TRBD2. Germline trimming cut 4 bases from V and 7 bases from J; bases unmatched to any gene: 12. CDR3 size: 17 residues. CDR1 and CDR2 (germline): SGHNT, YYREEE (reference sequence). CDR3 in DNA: TGTGCCAGCAGCACCGTTATGGGACTAGCGGGAGGTGGGGAGCAGTACTTC. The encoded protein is CASSTVMGLAGGGEQYF.

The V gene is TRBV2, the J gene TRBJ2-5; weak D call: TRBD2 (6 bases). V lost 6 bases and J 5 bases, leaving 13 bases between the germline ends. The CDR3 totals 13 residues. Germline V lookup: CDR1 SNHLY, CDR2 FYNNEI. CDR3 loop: CASRLGGAETQYF. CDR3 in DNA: TGTGCCAGCAGGTTGGGGGGTGCGGAGACCCAGTACTTC. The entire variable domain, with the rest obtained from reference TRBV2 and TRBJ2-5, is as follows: EPEVTQTPSHQVTQMGQEVILRCVPISNHLYFYWYRQILGQKVEFLVSFYNNEISEKSEIFDDQFSVERPDGSNFTLKIRSTKLEDSAMYFCASRLGGAETQYFGPGTRLLVL.

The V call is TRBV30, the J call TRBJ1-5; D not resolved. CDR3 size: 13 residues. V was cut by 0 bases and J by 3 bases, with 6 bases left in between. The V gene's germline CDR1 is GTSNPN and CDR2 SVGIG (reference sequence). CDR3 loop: CAWSVTANQPQHF. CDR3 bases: TGTGCCTGGAGTGTAACTGCCAATCAGCCCCAGCATTTT.

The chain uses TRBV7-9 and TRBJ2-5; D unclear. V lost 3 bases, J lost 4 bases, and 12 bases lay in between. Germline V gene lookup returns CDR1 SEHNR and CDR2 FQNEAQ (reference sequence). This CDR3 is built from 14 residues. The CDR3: CASSLTKPAETQYF. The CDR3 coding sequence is TGTGCCAGCAGCTTGACAAAACCGGCAGAGACCCAGTACTTC. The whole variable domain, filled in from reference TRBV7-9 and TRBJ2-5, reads DTGVSQNPRHKITKRGQNVTFRCDPISEHNRLYWYRQTLGQGPEFLTYFQNEAQLEKSRLLSDRFSAERPKGSFSTLEIQRTEQGDSAMYLCASSLTKPAETQYFGPGTRLLVL.

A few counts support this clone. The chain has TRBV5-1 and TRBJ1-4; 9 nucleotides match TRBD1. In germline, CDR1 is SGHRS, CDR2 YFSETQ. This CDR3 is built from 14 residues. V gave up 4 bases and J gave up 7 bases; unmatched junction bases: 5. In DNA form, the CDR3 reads TGCGCCAGCAGCCCGAGACAGGGGGGTGAAAAACTGTTTTTT. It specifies CASSPRQGGEKLFF.

CDR3 in DNA: TGTGCCAGCAGTGGACAGGAAAGCTCTGGAAACACCATATATTTT. Amino acids: CASSGQESSGNTIYF. V is TRBV2 and J is TRBJ1-3; D is possibly TRBD1 (6 bases). V was cut by 4 bases and J by 0 bases, with 10 bases left in between. The CDR3 contains 15 residues. The germline gives CDR1 SNHLY, CDR2 FYNNEI.

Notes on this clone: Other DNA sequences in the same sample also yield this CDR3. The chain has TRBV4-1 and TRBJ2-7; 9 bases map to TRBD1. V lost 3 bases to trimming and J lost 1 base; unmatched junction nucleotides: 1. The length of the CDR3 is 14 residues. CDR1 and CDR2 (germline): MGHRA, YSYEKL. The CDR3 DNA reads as TGCGCCAGCAGCCAGGGACAGGGTTCCTACGAGCAGTACTTC. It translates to CASSQGQGSYEQYF.

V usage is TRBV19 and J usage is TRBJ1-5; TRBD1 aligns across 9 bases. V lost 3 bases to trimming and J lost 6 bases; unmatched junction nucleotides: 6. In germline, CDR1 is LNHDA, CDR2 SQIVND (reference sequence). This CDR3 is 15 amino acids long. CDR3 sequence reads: CASSILTGGIQPQHF. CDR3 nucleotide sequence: TGTGCCAGTAGTATCCTTACAGGGGGCATTCAGCCCCAGCATTTT.

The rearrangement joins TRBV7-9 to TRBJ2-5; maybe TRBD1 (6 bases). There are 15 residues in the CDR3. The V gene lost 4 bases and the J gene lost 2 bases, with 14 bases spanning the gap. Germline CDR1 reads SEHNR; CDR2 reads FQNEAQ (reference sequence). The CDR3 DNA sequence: TGTGCCAGCAGCTCAAAACAGGGTTGGCAAGAGACCCAGTACTTC. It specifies CASSSKQGWQETQYF.

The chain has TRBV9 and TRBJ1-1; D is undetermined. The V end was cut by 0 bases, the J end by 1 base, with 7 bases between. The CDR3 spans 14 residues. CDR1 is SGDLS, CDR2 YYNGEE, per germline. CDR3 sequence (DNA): TGTGCCAGCAGCGTAGTGTCCAGGAACACTGAAGCTTTCTTT. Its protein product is CASSVVSRNTEAFF.

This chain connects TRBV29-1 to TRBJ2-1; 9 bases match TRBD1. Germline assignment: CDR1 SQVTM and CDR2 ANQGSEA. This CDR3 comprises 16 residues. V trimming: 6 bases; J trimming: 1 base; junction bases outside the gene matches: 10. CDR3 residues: CSVRKGTGPSYNEQFF. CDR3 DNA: TGCAGCGTCCGAAAGGGGACAGGGCCATCCTACAATGAGCAGTTCTTC.

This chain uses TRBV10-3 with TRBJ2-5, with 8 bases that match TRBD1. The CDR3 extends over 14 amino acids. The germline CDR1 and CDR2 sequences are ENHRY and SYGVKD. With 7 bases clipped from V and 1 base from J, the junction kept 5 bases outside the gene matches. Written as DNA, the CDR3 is TGTGCCATCACCAAGGGACAGGCCCAAGAGACCCAGTACTTC. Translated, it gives CAITKGQAQETQYF.

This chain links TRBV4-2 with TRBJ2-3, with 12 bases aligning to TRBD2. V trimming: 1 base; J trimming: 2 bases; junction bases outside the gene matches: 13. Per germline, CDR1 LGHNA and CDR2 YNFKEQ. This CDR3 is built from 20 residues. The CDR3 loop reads CASSQGTSGDYNLNTDTQYF. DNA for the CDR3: TGTGCCAGCAGCCAAGGGACTAGCGGGGATTATAACCTGAACACAGATACGCAGTATTTT.

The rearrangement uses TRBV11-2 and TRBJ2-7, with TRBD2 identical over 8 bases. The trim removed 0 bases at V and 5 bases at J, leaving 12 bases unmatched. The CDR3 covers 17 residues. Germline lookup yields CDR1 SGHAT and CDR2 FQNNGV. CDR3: CASSLESSAGGAHEQYF. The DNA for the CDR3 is TGTGCCAGCAGCTTAGAATCGTCGGCGGGAGGAGCCCACGAGCAGTACTTC.

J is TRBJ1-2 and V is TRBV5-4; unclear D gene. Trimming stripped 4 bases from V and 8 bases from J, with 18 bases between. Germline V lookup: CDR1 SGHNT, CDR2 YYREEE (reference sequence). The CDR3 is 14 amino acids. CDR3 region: CASSPRAGAGGYTF. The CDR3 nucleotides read TGTGCCAGCAGCCCGAGGGCAGGCGCTGGGGGCTACACCTTC.

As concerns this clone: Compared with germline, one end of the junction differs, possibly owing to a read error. The DNA for the CDR3 is TGTTCCAGCAGCTTTTTGGGGACTTCACAAGAGACCCAGTACTTC. This gives the protein CSSSFLGTSQETQYF. The chain links TRBV7-9 to TRBJ2-5; D is possibly TRBD2 (6 bases). CDR1 is SEHNR, CDR2 FQNEAQ, per germline (reference sequence). The CDR3 covers 15 residues.

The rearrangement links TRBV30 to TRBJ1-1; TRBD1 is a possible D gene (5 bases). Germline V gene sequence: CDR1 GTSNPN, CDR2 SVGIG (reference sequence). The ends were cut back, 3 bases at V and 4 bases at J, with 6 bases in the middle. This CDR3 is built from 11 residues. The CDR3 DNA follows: TGTGCCTGGAGGGGGCCCACTGAAGCTTTCTTT. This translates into CAWRGPTEAFF. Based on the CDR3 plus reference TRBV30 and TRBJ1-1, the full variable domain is SQTIHQWPATLVQPVGSPLSLECTVEGTSNPNLYWYRQAAGRGLQLLFYSVGIGQISSEVPQNLSASRPQDRQFILSSKKLLLSDSGFYLCAWRGPTEAFFGQGTRLTVV.

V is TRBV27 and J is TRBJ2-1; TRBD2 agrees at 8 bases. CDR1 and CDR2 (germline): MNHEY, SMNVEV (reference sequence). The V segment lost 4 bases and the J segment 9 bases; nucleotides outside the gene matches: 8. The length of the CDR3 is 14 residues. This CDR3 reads CASSSQGLVGEQFF. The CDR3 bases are TGTGCCAGCAGTTCGCAGGGACTAGTTGGTGAGCAGTTCTTC.